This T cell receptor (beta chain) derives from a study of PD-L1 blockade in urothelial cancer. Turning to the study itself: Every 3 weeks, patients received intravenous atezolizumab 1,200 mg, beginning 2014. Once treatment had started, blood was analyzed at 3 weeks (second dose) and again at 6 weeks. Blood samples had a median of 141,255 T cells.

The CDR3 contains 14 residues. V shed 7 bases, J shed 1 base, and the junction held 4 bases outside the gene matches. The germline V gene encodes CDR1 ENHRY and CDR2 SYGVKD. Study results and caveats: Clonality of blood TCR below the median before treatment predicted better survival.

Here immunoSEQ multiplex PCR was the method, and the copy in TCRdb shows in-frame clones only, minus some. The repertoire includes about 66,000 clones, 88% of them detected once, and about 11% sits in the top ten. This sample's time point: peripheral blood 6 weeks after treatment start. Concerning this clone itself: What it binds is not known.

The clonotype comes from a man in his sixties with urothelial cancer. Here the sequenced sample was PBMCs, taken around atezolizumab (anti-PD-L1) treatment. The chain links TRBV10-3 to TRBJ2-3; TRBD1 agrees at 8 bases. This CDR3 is CAITGGAGTDTQYF. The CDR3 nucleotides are TGTGCCATCACAGGGGGCGCAGGCACAGATACGCAGTATTTT.